This T cell receptor beta chain was documented in a study of blood T cell repertoires in COVID-19. The study recruited people aged about 18 to 90 years across approximately 25 US areas. Assignment of participants to cohorts was predicated upon participant-reported clinical history. Recovery among Cohort 3 donors was established by two negative PCRs, clearance, or symptom resolution. The V gene lost 1 base and the J gene lost 7 bases, with 2 bases spanning the gap. Germline V lookup: CDR1 ENHRY, CDR2 SYGVKD. The CDR3 is made up of 12 amino acids. Original data processing: Reference gene primer amplification yielded estimated nucleated cell counts. This table comes from immunoSEQ multiplex PCR, and its TCRdb copy is limited to in-frame clones, with some not included. V and J calls and clone size are copied from that table; D and trimming were computed from the DNA. The sample shows 310,000 or so clones, more than 75% of them seen only once.

The sample taken for sequencing was PBMCs or T cells enriched from blood (not recorded which). This chain joins TRBV10-3 and TRBJ1-6; D gene uncertain. This receptor was taken from a woman aged 18-29 years who had recovered from COVID-19. The CDR3 sequence: CAISELNSPLHF. CDR3 bases: TGTGCCATCAGTGAGTTAAATTCACCCCTCCACTTT.